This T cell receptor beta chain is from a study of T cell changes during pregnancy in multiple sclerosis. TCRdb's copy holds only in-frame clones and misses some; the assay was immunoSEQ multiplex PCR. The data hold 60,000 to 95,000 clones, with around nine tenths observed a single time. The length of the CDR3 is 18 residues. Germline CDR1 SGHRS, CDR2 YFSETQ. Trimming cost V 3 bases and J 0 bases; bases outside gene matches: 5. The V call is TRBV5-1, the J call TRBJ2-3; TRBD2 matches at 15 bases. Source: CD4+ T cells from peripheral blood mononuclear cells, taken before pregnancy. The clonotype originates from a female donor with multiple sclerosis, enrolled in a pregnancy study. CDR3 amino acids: CASSSGLAGGGSTDTQYF. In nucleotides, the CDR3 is TGCGCCAGCAGCTCGGGACTAGCGGGGGGTGGTAGCACAGATACGCAGTATTTT.